This T cell receptor beta chain was sequenced in a study of blood T cell repertoires in COVID-19. Study as a whole: Collection of acute and convalescent COVID-19 samples took place in the United States, Italy and Spain. PBMCs, B-cell-depleted T cells, or T cells were the source of the cDNA or gDNA that made up the material.

V shed 10 bases, J shed 6 bases, and the junction held 5 bases outside the gene matches. The CDR3 length is 11 residues. Per germline, CDR1 MDHEN and CDR2 SYDVKM. In the original analysis: Amplification of reference gene primers provided the estimated nucleated cell counts. Clones were read by immunoSEQ multiplex PCR, and TCRdb kept only the in-frame ones, dropping some. The V and J calls and clone size come from that table; D and trimming were worked out from the DNA. Here the sample spans about 180,000 clones, 80% to 90% being singletons. The rearrangement joins TRBV28 to TRBJ2-7; 8 bases agree with TRBD1. Sequencing was carried out using peripheral blood. The source is a young man who had recovered from COVID-19. The CDR3 DNA reads TGTGCCACTGAGGACAGGGTCGAGCAGTACTTC. Translating gives CATEDRVEQYF. Drawing the rest from reference TRBV28 and TRBJ2-7, the complete variable domain is DVKVTQSSRYLVKRTGEKVFLECVQDMDHENMFWYRQDPGLGLRLIYFSYDVKMKEKGDIPEGYSVSREKKERFSLILESASTNQTSMYLCATEDRVEQYFGPGTRLTVT.